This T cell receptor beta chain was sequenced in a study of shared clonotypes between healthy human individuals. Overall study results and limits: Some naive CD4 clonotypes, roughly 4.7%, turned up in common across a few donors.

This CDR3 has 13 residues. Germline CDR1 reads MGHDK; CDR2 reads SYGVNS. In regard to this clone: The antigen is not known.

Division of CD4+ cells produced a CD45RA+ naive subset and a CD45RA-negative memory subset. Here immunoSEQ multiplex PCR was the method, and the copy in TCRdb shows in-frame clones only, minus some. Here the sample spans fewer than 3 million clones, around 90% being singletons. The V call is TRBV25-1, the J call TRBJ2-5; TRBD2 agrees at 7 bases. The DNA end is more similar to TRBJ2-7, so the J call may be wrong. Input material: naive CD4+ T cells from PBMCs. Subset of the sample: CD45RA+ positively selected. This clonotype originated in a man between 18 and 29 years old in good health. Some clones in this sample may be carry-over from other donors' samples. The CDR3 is CASSLAGAYEQYF. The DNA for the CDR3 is TGTGCCAGCTCCCTGGCGGGGGCCTACGAGCAGTACTTC.